The 27 T cell receptor beta chains given below trace back to one sample, sequenced in a study of beta chain features in type 1 diabetes. General observations from the study: Moderately but significantly shorter TCRB CDR3s were found in Type 1 diabetes patients in all four CD4+ subsets.

These receptors are not linked to any known antigen. Investigators reverse transcribed all isolated RNA, so they sequenced expressed TCRB transcripts. Using immunoSEQ multiplex PCR, the repertoire was profiled, and TCRdb retains in-frame clones only, with some absent. Counted here are a few hundred thousand clones, 8% to 10% occurring once; the ten biggest clones make up about 0.6%. Sequenced material: central memory CD4+ T cells from blood. All receptors derive from a man younger than 45 with type 1 diabetes.

This clone was detected a few times. At one boundary the junction diverges from the germline segment, which might be a read error. The chain is built from TRBV4-1 and TRBJ1-2; 7 nucleotides match TRBD1. CDR3 length equals 13 residues. Germline V lookup: CDR1 MGHRA, CDR2 YSYEKL. CDR3 region: CASSPGTADGYTF. The CDR3 region has the DNA TGTGCCAGCAGCCCTGGGACAGCCGATGGCTACACCTTC.

The chain is built from TRBV28 and TRBJ2-7, with D possibly TRBD1 on 5 matching bases. The CDR3 is made up of 12 amino acids. Looked up from germline, CDR1 is MDHEN and CDR2 is SYDVKM. The V end lost 8 bases, the J end lost 1 base, and 9 bases lay between the germline ends. CDR3 nucleotides: TGTGCCAGCGTGGACACGTCCTACGAGCAGTACTTC. Encoded protein: CASVDTSYEQYF.

This clone appeared many times. V usage is TRBV28 and J usage is TRBJ1-2; 9 bases agree with TRBD1. The CDR3 is made up of 13 amino acids. V gave up 5 bases and J gave up 8 bases; unmatched junction bases: 6. Germline V CDR1 and CDR2: MDHEN, SYDVKM. The CDR3 spells CASSPGTGLGYTF. CDR3 DNA: TGTGCCAGCAGTCCAGGGACAGGGCTGGGCTACACCTTC.

This chain links TRBV6-5 with TRBJ1-3, with D unresolved. The V and J ends lost 7 bases and 0 bases respectively, with 10 bases between them. Germline V lookup: CDR1 MNHEY, CDR2 SVGAGI. This CDR3 has 14 amino acids. In nucleotides, the CDR3 is TGTGCCAGCATCTCGAAGGGCTCTGGAAACACCATATATTTT. This gives the protein CASISKGSGNTIYF.

This clone was counted a few times. The gene calls are TRBV5-1 and TRBJ2-2; 7 nucleotides agree with TRBD2. Germline CDR1 and CDR2: SGHRS and YFSETQ. V gave up 1 base and J gave up 3 bases; unmatched junction bases: 3. The CDR3 is made up of 15 amino acids. The CDR3 nucleotides are TGCGCCAGCAGCTTGATGGGAGGGGACACCGGGGAGCTGTTTTTT. Protein product: CASSLMGGDTGELFF.

This clone was detected only a few times. The CDR3 DNA follows: TGCGCCAGCAGCTTTGGGACTTTCTCCTACAATGAGCAGTTCTTC. As protein: CASSFGTFSYNEQFF. The chain links TRBV5-1 to TRBJ2-1; tentatively, D is TRBD2 (6 bases). The ends were cut back, 2 bases at V and 0 bases at J, with 9 bases in the middle. Germline V gene data show CDR1 as SGHRS and CDR2 as YFSETQ. The CDR3 extends over 15 amino acids.

The rearrangement uses TRBV4-1 and TRBJ2-1; D may be TRBD1 (6 bases). The CDR3 spans 15 residues. V dropped 1 base and J dropped 3 bases, with 10 bases sitting between them. Germline V gene lookup returns CDR1 MGHRA and CDR2 YSYEKL. CDR3 sequence (DNA): TGCGCCAGCAGCCAAGCGCAGGGGAACTACAATGAGCAGTTCTTC. Protein sequence: CASSQAQGNYNEQFF.

As regards this clone: The sample holds other DNA sequences that translate to the same CDR3. The chain employs TRBV6-6 and TRBJ1-4; D ambiguous. Germline V gene data show CDR1 as MNHNY and CDR2 as SVGAGI (reference sequence). Trimming shortened V by 6 bases and J by 8 bases, and 7 bases separated the two germline ends. This CDR3 spans 11 amino acids. The DNA for the CDR3 is TGTGCCAGCAGGTTACGGGAAAAACTGTTTTTT. It yields the protein CASRLREKLFF.

The J gene is TRBJ2-5, the V gene TRBV10-3; 9 bases align to TRBD1. TRBJ2-7 matches the DNA end more closely, so the J call is doubtful. Germline assignment: CDR1 ENHRY and CDR2 SYGVKD. The CDR3 is 17 residues long. The CDR3 DNA reads as TGTGCCATCAGTGAGTCGACAGGGACAGGGAAGTACTACGAGCAGTACTTC. It encodes CAISESTGTGKYYEQYF.

This clone was seen only a few times. The rearrangement joins TRBV19 to TRBJ2-3; D gene ambiguous. Germline V lookup: CDR1 LNHDA, CDR2 SQIVND (reference sequence). The CDR3 has 13 amino acids. V was pared by 5 bases and J by 5 bases, with 11 bases between. CDR3 loop: CASSADARDTQYF. The CDR3 DNA reads as TGTGCCAGTAGTGCAGACGCGAGAGATACGCAGTATTTT.

Remarks on this clone: A read error may produce the germline difference seen at one junction end. The gene calls are TRBV5-1 and TRBJ2-2; possibly TRBD1 for D (6 bases). Germline V lookup: CDR1 SGHRS, CDR2 YFSETQ. The CDR3 contains 14 residues. The chain's CDR3 is CASSLDSLTGELFF. The DNA for the CDR3 is TGCGCCAGCAGTTTGGACAGCCTCACCGGGGAGCTGTTTTTT.

In this sample, this clone turned up a few times. The chain uses TRBV4-1 and TRBJ1-1; 8 bases are shared with TRBD1. Trimming cost V 3 bases and J 1 base; bases outside gene matches: 7. This CDR3 region has 16 residues. CDR1 and CDR2 from the germline V gene are MGHRA and YSYEKL. Here the CDR3 DNA reads TGCGCCAGCAGCCACTCACCGGGACAGGAGAACACTGAAGCTTTCTTT. Translated, it gives CASSHSPGQENTEAFF.

The chain links TRBV5-1 to TRBJ1-1; D is unclear. The CDR3 runs to 14 residues. Trimming took 0 bases from V and 0 from J, leaving 6 bases between them. Germline lookup yields CDR1 SGHRS and CDR2 YFSETQ. For the CDR3, the DNA is TGCGCCAGCAGCTTGGGTTCTTTGAACACTGAAGCTTTCTTT. Translating gives CASSLGSLNTEAFF. The variable domain in full, with the rest retrieved from reference TRBV5-1 and TRBJ1-1, is KAGVTQTPRYLIKTRGQQVTLSCSPISGHRSVSWYQQTPGQGLQFLFEYFSETQRNKGNFPGRFSGRQFSNSRSEMNVSTLELGDSALYLCASSLGSLNTEAFFGQGTRLTVV.

The sample holds a few counts of this clone. CDR3 nucleotide sequence: TGTGCCAGCAGCTCCCCCCTTAGTAAGGGGAATGAGCAGTTCTTC. As protein: CASSSPLSKGNEQFF. V is TRBV5-5 and J is TRBJ2-1, with D tentatively TRBD1 (5 bases). From germline, CDR1 is SGHKS and CDR2 YYEKEE (reference sequence). The CDR3 contains 15 residues. The ends were cut back, 3 bases at V and 7 bases at J, with 17 bases in the middle.

Notes on this clone: Germline and junction disagree at one end, which may indicate a read error. CDR3: CAWSAVVF. Written as DNA, the CDR3 is TGTGCCTGGAGTGCAGTGGTCTTT. This rearrangement joins TRBV30 to TRBJ1-1; no clear D gene. This CDR3 region has 8 residues. Germline values: CDR1 GTSNPN, CDR2 SVGIG (reference sequence).

This clone appeared a few times. The chain combines TRBV5-1 with TRBJ2-3; a weak D match, TRBD2 (6 bases). V was pared by 0 bases and J by 6 bases, with 11 bases between. CDR1 SGHRS and CDR2 YFSETQ come from the germline V gene. This CDR3 comprises 14 residues. The chain's CDR3 is CASSLAPGADTQYF. CDR3 in DNA: TGCGCCAGCAGCTTGGCCCCGGGAGCTGATACGCAGTATTTT. The full variable domain, with the rest looked up from reference TRBV5-1 and TRBJ2-3, is KAGVTQTPRYLIKTRGQQVTLSCSPISGHRSVSWYQQTPGQGLQFLFEYFSETQRNKGNFPGRFSGRQFSNSRSEMNVSTLELGDSALYLCASSLAPGADTQYFGPGTRLTVL.

The genes are TRBV7-2 and TRBJ2-1, with 10 bases aligning to TRBD2. V shed 4 bases and J 3 bases; nucleotides not matched to a gene: 3. CDR1 is SGHTA and CDR2 is FQGNSA in the germline V gene. The CDR3 spans 15 residues. Written as DNA, the CDR3 is TGTGCCAGCAGCTCCACTAGCGGGGTCTACAATGAGCAGTTCTTC. Protein: CASSSTSGVYNEQFF. Combining the CDR3 with reference TRBV7-2 and TRBJ2-1 gives the whole variable domain GAGVSQSPSNKVTEKGKDVELRCDPISGHTALYWYRQSLGQGLEFLIYFQGNSAPDKSGLPSDRFSAERTGGSVSTLTIQRTQQEDSAVYLCASSSTSGVYNEQFFGPGTRLTVL.

The rearrangement uses TRBV5-6 and TRBJ1-2; weak D call: TRBD1 (6 bases). Between the trimmed V and J ends, which lost 5 bases and 2 bases, there was a span of 25 bases. CDR3 length: 18 residues. The V gene's germline CDR1 is SGHDT and CDR2 YYEEEE. The CDR3 DNA sequence: TGTGCCAGCAGTTCGGGTATCGCGGGGGGCGCAGGGAACTATGGCTACACCTTC. Translated: CASSSGIAGGAGNYGYTF. Filled out from reference TRBV5-6 and TRBJ1-2, the complete variable domain reads DAGVTQSPTHLIKTRGQQVTLRCSPKSGHDTVSWYQQALGQGPQFIFQYYEEEERQRGNFPDRFSGHQFPNYSSELNVNALLLGDSALYLCASSSGIAGGAGNYGYTFGSGTRLTVV.

J is TRBJ1-1 and V is TRBV5-1; tentative D call: TRBD1 (6 bases). This CDR3 region has 13 residues. Germline V gene sequence: CDR1 SGHRS, CDR2 YFSETQ. The V gene lost 0 bases and the J gene lost 4 bases, with 7 bases spanning the gap. The CDR3 coding sequence is TGCGCCAGCAGCTTGGCAGGGGCCACTGAAGCTTTCTTT. This codes for CASSLAGATEAFF. Combining the CDR3 with reference TRBV5-1 and TRBJ1-1 gives the whole variable domain KAGVTQTPRYLIKTRGQQVTLSCSPISGHRSVSWYQQTPGQGLQFLFEYFSETQRNKGNFPGRFSGRQFSNSRSEMNVSTLELGDSALYLCASSLAGATEAFFGQGTRLTVV.

This clone came up a few times. V usage is TRBV7-9 and J usage is TRBJ2-7; D may be TRBD1 (6 bases). The germline V gene has CDR1 SEHNR and CDR2 FQNEAQ (reference sequence). The CDR3 consists of 15 residues. Trimming stripped 5 bases from V and 4 bases from J, with 18 bases between. Here the CDR3 reads CASSRGQPWEYEQYF. The CDR3 DNA follows: TGTGCCAGCAGCCGAGGACAGCCCTGGGAATACGAGCAGTACTTC.

The table lists this clone with a few counts. The V call is TRBV2, the J call TRBJ1-2; a possible D gene is TRBD1 (5 bases). Trimming cost V 6 bases and J 8 bases, with 16 bases left between them. In germline, CDR1 is SNHLY, CDR2 FYNNEI. This CDR3 is 13 amino acids long. CDR3 protein: CASRRDGGIGYTF. The CDR3 nucleotides read TGTGCCAGCAGACGGGACGGCGGTATCGGCTACACCTTC.

This clone has just a few counts. The chain joins TRBV5-1 to TRBJ2-7; 8 positions match TRBD1. The CDR3 contains 12 residues. V dropped 7 bases and J dropped 6; count of bases not matched to a gene: 6. Germline CDR1 and CDR2: SGHRS and YFSETQ. This chain's CDR3 is CASGTDRVEQYF. As DNA, the CDR3 is TGCGCCAGCGGAACGGACAGGGTCGAGCAGTACTTC.

The chain recombines TRBV5-1 with TRBJ1-4; D may be TRBD1 (5 bases). Trimming took off 2 bases at V and 2 bases at J, with 13 bases between the two ends. Germline CDR1 and CDR2: SGHRS and YFSETQ. This CDR3 is 16 amino acids long. DNA of the CDR3: TGCGCCAGCAGCTTACCGAGTAGGGGTACTAATGAAAAACTGTTTTTT. Residues: CASSLPSRGTNEKLFF.

This chain uses TRBV5-1 with TRBJ2-3; 8 nucleotides agree with TRBD1. Germline CDR1 SGHRS, CDR2 YFSETQ. V shed 4 bases and J 1 base; nucleotides not matched to a gene: 11. The CDR3 has 17 residues. The CDR3 DNA reads TGCGCCAGCAGCCCCTGGACAGGGAAAGTTGGCACAGATACGCAGTATTTT. Translating it yields CASSPWTGKVGTDTQYF. The variable domain in full, completed from reference TRBV5-1 and TRBJ2-3, reads KAGVTQTPRYLIKTRGQQVTLSCSPISGHRSVSWYQQTPGQGLQFLFEYFSETQRNKGNFPGRFSGRQFSNSRSEMNVSTLELGDSALYLCASSPWTGKVGTDTQYFGPGTRLTVL.

This clone showed up just a few times. This chain connects TRBV6-5 to TRBJ2-3; 9 positions agree with TRBD1. This CDR3 has 15 residues. Looked up from germline, CDR1 is MNHEY and CDR2 is SVGAGI. V was pared by 5 bases and J by 6 bases, with 9 bases of the junction left unmatched. As DNA, the CDR3 is TGTGCCAGCAGTCCCCCCCCGGGACAGGGCGATACGCAGTATTTT. Translated, it gives CASSPPPGQGDTQYF.

This clone has at least ten counts. The V gene is TRBV7-6, the J gene TRBJ1-5, with 7 bases aligning to TRBD1. J gave up 4 bases and V 5 bases, and 5 bases lay outside the gene matches. The CDR3 has 14 amino acids. CDR1 and CDR2 (germline): SGHVS, FNYEAQ. In DNA form, the CDR3 reads TGTGCCAGCAGCGGAGGGACAGCTAATCAGCCCCAGCATTTT. Its translation is CASSGGTANQPQHF.

This clone was seen more than once but under ten times. The chain couples TRBV10-3 to TRBJ2-7, with D hard to call. The ends were cut back, 6 bases at V and 0 bases at J, with 9 bases in the middle. Germline V gene lookup returns CDR1 ENHRY and CDR2 SYGVKD. This CDR3 has 13 amino acids. The CDR3 nucleotides read TGTGCCATCAGGGACCGAGACTCCTACGAGCAGTACTTC. Its translation: CAIRDRDSYEQYF.